This T cell receptor (beta chain) was captured by sequencing in a study of blood T cells in healthy people across ages. Study details: About one barcoded TCR beta cDNA was captured per two T cells. Study-wide results and caveats: Higher diversity and more naive CD4+ cells were features of long-lived donors, compared to aged donors. Age showed a roughly linear inverse relationship with TCR beta diversity per million T cells.

At least 5.5 micrograms of total RNA were extracted per sample. The CDR3 sequence is 15 residues long. Germline CDR1 ENHRY, CDR2 SYGVKD. Trimming took 1 base from V and 2 from J, leaving 10 bases between them. Turning to this clonotype: Its antigen is still unknown.

Alongside a J-beta primer mix, a sample-barcoded 5' primer served in a second PCR lasting about 7 to 12 cycles. TCRdb analysed the 5' RACE reads with MiXCR anew, one entry per CDR3 protein. The top ten clones hold approximately 7.7% of a sample with 1.5 million to 2 million distinct CDR3 sequences, about 28% of them seen once. This TCR was sampled from a woman in her 30s in good health. This chain uses TRBV10-3 with TRBJ2-3; D is undetermined. Material: blood. DNA for the CDR3: TGTGCCATCAGTGAGTTGAGCAGCCTCACAGATACGCAGTATTTT. This encodes CAISELSSLTDTQYF.